Given below is one T cell receptor (beta chain) in context. Its target is not known. The source of the sample is a study of CD8+ T cells in alopecia areata. Study summary: The drug, tofacitinib, lasted 6 to 18 months, followed by 6 months off drug. The study, taken as a whole, reports: Elevated clonality characterized lesional scalp relative to normal scalp, particularly in alopecia totalis/universalis.

V was trimmed by 6 bases and J by 7 bases, leaving 16 bases between them. The CDR3 is made up of 14 amino acids. Per the germline V gene, CDR1 is SGHTA and CDR2 is FQGNSA. Once RNA had been extracted, it was reverse transcribed into cDNA to act as the sequencing template. This table comes from immunoSEQ multiplex PCR, and its TCRdb copy is limited to in-frame clones, with some not included. In the table there are about 140,000 clones, roughly half of which are singletons. This receptor was taken from a human donor with alopecia areata. Material: CD4+ T cells sorted from blood, obtained at week 0. This sequence joins TRBV7-2 and TRBJ1-5, with D tentatively TRBD1 (6 bases). The CDR3 coding sequence is TGTGCCAGCAGGTCCGGGGGAGGGGGACAGCCCCAGCATTTT. It specifies CASRSGGGGQPQHF.